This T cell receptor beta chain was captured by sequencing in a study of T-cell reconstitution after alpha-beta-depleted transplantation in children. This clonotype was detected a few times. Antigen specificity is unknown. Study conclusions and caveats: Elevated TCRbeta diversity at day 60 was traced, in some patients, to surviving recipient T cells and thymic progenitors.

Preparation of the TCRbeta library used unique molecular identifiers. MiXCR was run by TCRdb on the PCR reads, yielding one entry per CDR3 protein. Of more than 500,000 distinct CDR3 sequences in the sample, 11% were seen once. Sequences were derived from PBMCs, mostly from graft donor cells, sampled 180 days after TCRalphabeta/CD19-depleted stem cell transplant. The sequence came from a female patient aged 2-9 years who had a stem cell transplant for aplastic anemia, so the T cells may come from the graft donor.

This chain's CDR3 is CASSLGGEQNYGYTF. DNA for the CDR3: TGTGCCAGCAGCTTAGGTGGAGAACAGAACTATGGCTACACCTTC. The chain couples TRBV7-9 to TRBJ1-2; no clear D gene. V was trimmed by 1 base and J by 2 bases, leaving 11 bases between them. Germline CDR1 is SEHNR and CDR2 is FQNEAQ (reference sequence). This CDR3 region has 15 residues.